The 5 T cell receptor beta chains given below trace back to one sample, sequenced in a study of blood T cell repertoires in COVID-19. Profiling relied on immunoSEQ multiplex PCR, and the TCRdb table lists in-frame clones only, not all of them. Of about 500,000 clones in the sample, 75% to 90% are singletons; the top ten hold around 0.95%. Sample: peripheral blood. The source is a man aged 18 to 30 with COVID-19, enrolled during active disease.

This clone turned up a few times. The chain has TRBV5-8 and TRBJ2-1; tentatively, D is TRBD1 (6 bases). Germline loops: CDR1 SGHTS, CDR2 YDEGEE. CDR3 length: 14 residues. V was pared by 4 bases and J by 1 base, with 9 bases between. The chain's CDR3 is CASSGGLSYNEQFF. CDR3 in DNA: TGTGCCAGCAGCGGGGGCCTATCCTACAATGAGCAGTTCTTC.

The J gene is TRBJ1-4, the V gene TRBV19, with 10 bases that match TRBD1. V lost 6 bases and J lost 4; bases outside the gene matches: 5. Germline assignment: CDR1 LNHDA and CDR2 SQIVND (reference sequence). This CDR3 contains 15 residues. The CDR3 bases are TGTGCCAGTAGGACCGGGACAGGGGATAATGAAAAACTGTTTTTT. This gives the protein CASRTGTGDNEKLFF.

Only one count was recorded for this clone. This rearrangement joins TRBV24-1 to TRBJ2-1; possibly TRBD1 for D (5 bases). Germline-derived CDR1 and CDR2 are KGHDR and SFDVKD. V was trimmed by 3 bases and J by 0 bases, leaving 8 bases between them. The CDR3 sequence is 15 residues long. This CDR3 is CATSDARASYNEQFF. CDR3 in DNA: TGTGCCACCAGTGATGCCAGGGCCTCCTACAATGAGCAGTTCTTC.

This clone appeared a single time. The rearrangement uses TRBV11-1 and TRBJ2-7; D perhaps matches TRBD1 (6 bases). V was shortened by 3 bases and J by 4 bases, with 13 bases between the two germline ends. Germline V lookup: CDR1 SGHAT, CDR2 FQDESV (reference sequence). The CDR3 spans 14 residues. The CDR3 protein is CASSFGQGLYEQYF. The CDR3 DNA reads TGTGCCAGCAGCTTTGGCCAGGGGCTTTACGAGCAGTACTTC.

The gene calls are TRBV6-6 and TRBJ1-2, with D maybe TRBD1 (5 bases). Germline CDR1 and CDR2: MNHNY and SVGAGI (reference sequence). The CDR3 extends over 15 amino acids. V lost 2 bases and J 0 bases, leaving 10 bases between the germline ends. CDR3: CASSYEAGSNYGYTF. CDR3 nucleotides: TGTGCCAGCAGTTACGAGGCAGGGTCTAACTATGGCTACACCTTC.